A single sample is the source of the 19 T cell receptor beta chains below, sequenced in a study of human versus mouse CDR3 diversity and MHC coevolution. The protocol was immunoSEQ multiplex PCR, while the TCRdb copy is restricted to in-frame clones and leaves out a portion. This sample has tens of thousands of clones, with around 94% found just once. Sequences were obtained from naive CD4+ T cells from blood. This sample's subset: CD45RO-negative CD62L-positive naive CD4 T cells. Receptors were obtained from a person in their sixties in good health.

This clone was picked up one time. The rearrangement links TRBV5-1 to TRBJ2-5; TRBD1 aligns across 7 bases. The CDR3 length is 17 residues. The germline CDR1 and CDR2 sequences are SGHRS and YFSETQ. V dropped 2 bases and J dropped 1; count of bases not matched to a gene: 11. In DNA, the CDR3 is TGCGCCAGCAGCTTAAGACCCCGACAGGGTGGCCAAGAGACCCAGTACTTC. Its translation is CASSLRPRQGGQETQYF.

CDR3 protein: CASSPLPGTSGSYEQYF. In DNA, the CDR3 is TGCGCCAGCAGCCCCCTCCCCGGGACTAGCGGTTCCTACGAGCAGTACTTC. The chain joins TRBV5-1 to TRBJ2-7; 11 bases are shared with TRBD2. The CDR3 loop spans 17 amino acids. CDR1 is SGHRS, CDR2 YFSETQ, per germline. The trim removed 4 bases at V and 1 base at J, leaving 10 bases unmatched. Supplemented by reference TRBV5-1 and TRBJ2-7, the full variable domain reads KAGVTQTPRYLIKTRGQQVTLSCSPISGHRSVSWYQQTPGQGLQFLFEYFSETQRNKGNFPGRFSGRQFSNSRSEMNVSTLELGDSALYLCASSPLPGTSGSYEQYFGPGTRLTVT.

The chain uses TRBV7-9 and TRBJ2-6; 8 nucleotides match TRBD2. The germline V gene encodes CDR1 SEHNR and CDR2 FQNEAQ (reference sequence). V was pared by 5 bases and J by 4 bases, with 7 bases of the junction left unmatched. The length of the CDR3 is 16 residues. In DNA form, the CDR3 reads TGTGCCAGCAGCCTCCCGGGGGGGGAAGGGGCCAACGTCCTGACTTTC. Its protein is CASSLPGGEGANVLTF.

The chain joins TRBV5-6 to TRBJ2-5; D not resolved. The DNA end favors TRBJ2-7, so the J call may be wrong. The germline V gene has CDR1 SGHDT and CDR2 YYEEEE. The CDR3 is 16 residues long. The CDR3 DNA reads TGTGCCAGCAGCTTGGTAGCTACATGGTACACCTACGAGCAGTACTTC. Residues: CASSLVATWYTYEQYF.

This clone occurred once. V is TRBV7-7 and J is TRBJ2-1; 10 bases match TRBD1. Germline V gives CDR1 SSHAT, CDR2 FNYEAQ (reference sequence). V shed 1 base and J 10 bases; nucleotides not matched to a gene: 1. There are 13 residues in the CDR3. In DNA, the CDR3 is TGTGCCAGCAGCTTAGGACAGGGGGCCGAGCAGTTCTTC. Protein: CASSLGQGAEQFF.

V gene TRBV4-2 combines with J gene TRBJ2-7; 7 bases match TRBD2. The CDR3 is made up of 15 amino acids. Germline lookup yields CDR1 LGHNA and CDR2 YNFKEQ. Trimming removed 1 base from V and 3 bases from J; junction bases left unmatched: 6. CDR3 region: CASSQVPSGLYEQYF. The DNA of the CDR3 is TGTGCCAGCAGCCAAGTGCCTAGCGGACTCTACGAGCAGTACTTC.

The chain has TRBV5-1 and TRBJ2-7, with TRBD2 identical over 8 bases. V gave up 0 bases and J gave up 2 bases; unmatched junction bases: 7. This CDR3 contains 16 residues. Germline loops: CDR1 SGHRS, CDR2 YFSETQ. The CDR3 loop is CASSLDGRATTYEQYF. The CDR3 DNA reads as TGCGCCAGCAGCTTGGACGGGAGGGCGACAACCTACGAGCAGTACTTC.

The genes are TRBV5-1 and TRBJ2-4; weak D call: TRBD2 (7 bases). Per the germline V gene, CDR1 is SGHRS and CDR2 is YFSETQ. The V end lost 0 bases, the J end lost 11 bases, and 15 bases lay between the germline ends. The CDR3 totals 14 residues. The CDR3 nucleotides read TGCGCCAGCAGCTTGGGCACAGGGAGGGGGGTTCAGTACTTC. It encodes CASSLGTGRGVQYF. The full variable domain, in which reference TRBV5-1 and TRBJ2-4 provide the parts outside the CDR3, is KAGVTQTPRYLIKTRGQQVTLSCSPISGHRSVSWYQQTPGQGLQFLFEYFSETQRNKGNFPGRFSGRQFSNSRSEMNVSTLELGDSALYLCASSLGTGRGVQYFGAGTRLSVL.

The chain recombines TRBV15 with TRBJ2-1, with TRBD2 as a possible D gene (7 bases). The CDR3 runs to 17 residues. The germline V gene has CDR1 LNHNV and CDR2 YYDKDF (reference sequence). The V end lost 0 bases, the J end lost 3 bases, and 15 bases lay between the germline ends. The CDR3 loop reads CATSRDWRGQYYNEQFF. The CDR3 region has the DNA TGTGCCACCAGCAGAGATTGGCGGGGGCAATACTACAATGAGCAGTTCTTC.

The CDR3, as DNA: TGTGCCAGCAGCCAGTCTTCCTACGAGCAGTACTTC. Protein sequence: CASSQSSYEQYF. The chain is built from TRBV14 and TRBJ2-7; D is ambiguous. The CDR3 extends over 12 amino acids. Germline CDR1 is SGHDN and CDR2 is FVKESK. V shed 3 bases and J shed 1 base, with 4 bases lying between them.

This chain uses TRBV5-5 with TRBJ2-3, with D perhaps matching TRBD1 (8 bases). Germline-derived CDR1 and CDR2 are SGHKS and YYEKEE (reference sequence). The V end was cut by 1 base, the J end by 1 base, with 13 bases between. The length of the CDR3 is 16 residues. As DNA, the CDR3 is TGTGCCAGCAGCTTGTTTACAGGGGGGGGCACAGATACGCAGTATTTT. This encodes CASSLFTGGGTDTQYF.

The V and J genes are TRBV4-1 and TRBJ2-2; 12 bases line up with TRBD2. After removal of 2 bases from V and 6 bases from J, the junction contained 4 bases not matched to a gene. The CDR3 contains 16 residues. CDR1 and CDR2 (germline): MGHRA, YSYEKL. The chain's CDR3 is CASSQLAGGPSGELFF. In nucleotides, the CDR3 is TGCGCCAGCAGCCAACTAGCGGGAGGGCCCTCCGGGGAGCTGTTTTTT.

The chain uses TRBV15 and TRBJ1-4, with D tentatively TRBD1 (5 bases). The V gene's germline CDR1 is LNHNV and CDR2 YYDKDF (reference sequence). Trimming removed 7 bases from V and 0 bases from J, with 12 bases in between. This CDR3 has 15 amino acids. The CDR3 is CATKGPHATNEKLFF. CDR3 DNA: TGTGCCACCAAGGGGCCTCATGCAACTAATGAAAAACTGTTTTTT.

The V call is TRBV5-5, the J call TRBJ2-1, with TRBD2 matching 13 bases. The CDR3 is made up of 14 amino acids. CDR1 is SGHKS, CDR2 YYEKEE, per germline (reference sequence). The trim removed 6 bases at V and 9 bases at J, leaving 6 bases unmatched. The CDR3 loop reads CASIRLAGGLEQFF. The DNA for the CDR3 is TGTGCCAGCATCCGACTAGCGGGAGGTCTTGAGCAGTTCTTC. Full variable domain (missing parts from reference TRBV5-5 and TRBJ2-1): DAGVTQSPTHLIKTRGQQVTLRCSPISGHKSVSWYQQVLGQGPQFIFQYYEKEERGRGNFPDRFSARQFPNYSSELNVNALLLGDSALYLCASIRLAGGLEQFFGPGTRLTVL.

The chain couples TRBV6-1 to TRBJ1-4; weak D call: TRBD1 (5 bases). This CDR3 region has 14 residues. V lost 11 bases and J 6 bases, leaving 19 bases between the germline ends. Germline V gene lookup returns CDR1 MNHNS and CDR2 SASEGT. CDR3 bases: TGTGCCGTCCCCCGAGCCGGGGGGGATGAAAAACTGTTTTTT. Translating it yields CAVPRAGGDEKLFF.

V gene TRBV15 combines with J gene TRBJ2-3; TRBD2 matches 9 bases. This CDR3 region has 16 residues. V was pared by 0 bases and J by 6 bases, with 7 bases of the junction left unmatched. Germline CDR1 is LNHNV and CDR2 is YYDKDF (reference sequence). CDR3 DNA: TGTGCCACCAGCAGAGATGGGGCGGGGGGGGCTGATACGCAGTATTTT. It translates to CATSRDGAGGADTQYF.

The V and J genes are TRBV25-1 and TRBJ2-5, with D perhaps TRBD2 (5 bases). Per germline, CDR1 MGHDK and CDR2 SYGVNS. CDR3 length equals 15 residues. The V end lost 6 bases, the J end lost 4 bases, and 18 bases lay between the germline ends. CDR3 loop: CASSAGLGGGETQYF. As DNA, the CDR3 is TGTGCCAGCAGCGCGGGCCTCGGTGGAGGAGAGACCCAGTACTTC.

V is TRBV6-5 and J is TRBJ2-1; 7 bases line up with TRBD2. The CDR3 has 15 residues. V dropped 5 bases and J dropped 0; count of bases not matched to a gene: 4. Germline CDR1 MNHEY, CDR2 SVGAGI. CDR3 nucleotides: TGTGCCAGCAGTCGCGGGAGTTTCTCCTACAATGAGCAGTTCTTC. This translates into CASSRGSFSYNEQFF.

This clone was seen only a few times. The chain links TRBV2 to TRBJ1-3; 9 bases map to TRBD1. CDR1 and CDR2 (germline): SNHLY, FYNNEI. With V trimmed by 10 bases and J by 0 bases, 10 bases remained unmatched. CDR3 size: 16 residues. This CDR3 is CAIESATGGSGNTIYF. The CDR3 region has the DNA TGTGCCATCGAATCCGCGACAGGGGGCTCTGGAAACACCATATATTTT. Complete variable domain (other parts from reference TRBV2 and TRBJ1-3): EPEVTQTPSHQVTQMGQEVILRCVPISNHLYFYWYRQILGQKVEFLVSFYNNEISEKSEIFDDQFSVERPDGSNFTLKIRSTKLEDSAMYFCAIESATGGSGNTIYFGEGSWLTVV.